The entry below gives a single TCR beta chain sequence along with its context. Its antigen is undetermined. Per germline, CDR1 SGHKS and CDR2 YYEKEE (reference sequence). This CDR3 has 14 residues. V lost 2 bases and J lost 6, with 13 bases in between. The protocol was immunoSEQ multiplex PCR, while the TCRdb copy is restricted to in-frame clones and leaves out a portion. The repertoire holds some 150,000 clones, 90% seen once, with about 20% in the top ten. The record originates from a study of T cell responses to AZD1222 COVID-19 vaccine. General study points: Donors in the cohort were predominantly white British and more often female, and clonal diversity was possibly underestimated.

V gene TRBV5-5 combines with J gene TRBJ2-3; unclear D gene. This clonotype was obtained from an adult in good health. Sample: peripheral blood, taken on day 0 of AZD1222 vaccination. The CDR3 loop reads CASSFVTTADTQYF. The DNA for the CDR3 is TGTGCCAGCAGCTTCGTCACCACCGCGGATACGCAGTATTTT.